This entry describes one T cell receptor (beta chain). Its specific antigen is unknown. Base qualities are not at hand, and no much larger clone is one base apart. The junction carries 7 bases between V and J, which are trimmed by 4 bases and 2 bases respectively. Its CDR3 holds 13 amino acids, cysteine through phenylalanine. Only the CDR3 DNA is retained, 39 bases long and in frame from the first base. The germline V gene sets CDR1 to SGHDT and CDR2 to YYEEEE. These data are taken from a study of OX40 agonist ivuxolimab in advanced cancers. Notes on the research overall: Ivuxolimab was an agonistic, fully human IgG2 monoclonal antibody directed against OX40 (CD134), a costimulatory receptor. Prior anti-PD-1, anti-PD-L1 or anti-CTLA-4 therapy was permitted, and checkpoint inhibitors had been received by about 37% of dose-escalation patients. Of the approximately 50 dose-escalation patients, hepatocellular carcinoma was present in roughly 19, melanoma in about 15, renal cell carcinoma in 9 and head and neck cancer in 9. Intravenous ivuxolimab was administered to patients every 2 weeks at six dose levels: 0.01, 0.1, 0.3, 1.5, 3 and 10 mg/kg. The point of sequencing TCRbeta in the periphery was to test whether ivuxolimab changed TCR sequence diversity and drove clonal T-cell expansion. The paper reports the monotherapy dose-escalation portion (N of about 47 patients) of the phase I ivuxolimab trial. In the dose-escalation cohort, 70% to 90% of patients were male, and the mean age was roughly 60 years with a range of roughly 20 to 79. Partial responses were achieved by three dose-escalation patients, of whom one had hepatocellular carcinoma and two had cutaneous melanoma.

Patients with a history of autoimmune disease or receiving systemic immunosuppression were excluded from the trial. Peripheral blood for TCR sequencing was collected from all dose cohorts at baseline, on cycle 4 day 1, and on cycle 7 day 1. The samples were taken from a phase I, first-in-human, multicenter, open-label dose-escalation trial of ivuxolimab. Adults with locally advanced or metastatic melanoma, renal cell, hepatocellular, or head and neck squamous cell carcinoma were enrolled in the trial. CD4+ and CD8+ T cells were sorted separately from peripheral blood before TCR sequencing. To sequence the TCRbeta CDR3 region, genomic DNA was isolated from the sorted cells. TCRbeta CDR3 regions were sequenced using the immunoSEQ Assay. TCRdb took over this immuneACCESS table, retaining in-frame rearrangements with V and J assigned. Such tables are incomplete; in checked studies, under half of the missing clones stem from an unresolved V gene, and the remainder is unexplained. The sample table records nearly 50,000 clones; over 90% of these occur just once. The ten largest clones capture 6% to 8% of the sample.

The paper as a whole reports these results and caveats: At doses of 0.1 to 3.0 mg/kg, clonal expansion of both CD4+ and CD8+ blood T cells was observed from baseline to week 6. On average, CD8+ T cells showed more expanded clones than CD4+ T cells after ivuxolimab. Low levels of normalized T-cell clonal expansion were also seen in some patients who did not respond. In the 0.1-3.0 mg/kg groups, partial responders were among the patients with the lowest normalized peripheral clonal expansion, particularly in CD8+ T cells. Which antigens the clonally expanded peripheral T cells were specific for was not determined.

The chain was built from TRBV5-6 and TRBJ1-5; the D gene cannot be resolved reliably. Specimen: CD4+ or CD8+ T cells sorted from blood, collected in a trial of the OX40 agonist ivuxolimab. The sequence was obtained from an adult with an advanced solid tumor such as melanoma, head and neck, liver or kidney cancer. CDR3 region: CASSNLGNQPQHF. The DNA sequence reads TGTGCCAGCAGCAACTTGGGCAATCAGCCCCAGCATTTT.